The sequence of this TCR beta chain was determined in a study of CD8 T cells in Susac syndrome. Study as a whole: At blood draw, Susac syndrome patients were therapy-naive, on corticosteroids, or on intravenous immunoglobulin alone.

TCR beta from blood CD8+ and CD4+ T cells was sequenced. RNA amounts of about 0.45 to 1 ug underwent reverse transcription with random hexamers. TCRdb called the immunoSEQ multiplex PCR reads again in MiXCR, with one record for every CDR3 protein. The sample yields approximately 190,000 distinct CDR3 sequences, approximately 94% seen once. The sample taken for sequencing was CD4+ T cells from PBMCs. This TCR derives from a human donor with Susac syndrome.

CDR3 residues: CASSYRQGTDSYEQYF. The CDR3 DNA follows: TGTGCCAGCAGTTACCGGCAGGGTACGGACTCCTACGAGCAGTACTTC. This chain joins TRBV6-6 and TRBJ2-7; weak D call: TRBD1 (5 bases). This CDR3 contains 16 residues. Trimming stripped 2 bases from V and 0 bases from J, with 14 bases between. CDR1 is MNHNY and CDR2 is SVGAGI in the germline V gene (reference sequence).